What follows are 4 T cell receptor beta chains derived from one specimen sequenced in a study of T cell responses to AZD1222 COVID-19 vaccine. TCRdb's table, derived via immunoSEQ multiplex PCR, lists solely in-frame clones and lacks some. Seen here are roughly 100,000 clones, around 90% observed once, and the top ten hold about 4.8%. Sequenced here: peripheral blood, sampled on day 0 of AZD1222 vaccination. The receptors originated from an adult in good health.

V gene TRBV6-5 combines with J gene TRBJ2-5; D may be TRBD1 (6 bases). The germline gives CDR1 MNHEY, CDR2 SVGAGI. The CDR3 sequence is 12 residues long. V was cut by 8 bases and J by 4 bases, with 11 bases left in between. The CDR3 protein is CASYRVPETQYF. Here the CDR3 DNA reads TGTGCCAGCTACAGGGTTCCAGAGACCCAGTACTTC.

CDR3: CASSERQQGEDGYTF. The CDR3 region has the DNA TGTGCCAGCTCAGAAAGACAACAGGGGGAGGACGGCTACACCTTC. J is TRBJ1-2 and V is TRBV18, with TRBD1 matching 8 bases. The germline CDR1 and CDR2 sequences are KGHSH and LQKENI. This CDR3 region has 15 residues. With 5 bases clipped from V and 8 bases from J, the junction kept 13 bases outside the gene matches.

The CDR3 protein is CASSERLDGASFF. The CDR3 nucleotides read TGCGCCAGCAGTGAGCGGTTGGACGGCGCCTCGTTCTTC. The chain recombines TRBV10-1 with TRBJ2-1; D is undetermined. The CDR3 runs 13 residues. The germline CDR1 and CDR2 sequences are WNHNN and SYGVQD (reference sequence). The germline V and J ends were trimmed by 2 bases and 15 bases, with 17 bases remaining between them.

The J gene is TRBJ1-5, the V gene TRBV28; 8 nucleotides align to TRBD1. CDR3 length equals 15 residues. Germline CDR1 MDHEN, CDR2 SYDVKM. The V gene end was trimmed by 9 bases and the J gene end by 8 bases; junction bases not matched to a gene: 15. For the CDR3, the DNA is TGTGCCAGTTCCTTGACAGGGGTTCGGTTAGAGCCCCAGCATTTT. Translation: CASSLTGVRLEPQHF.